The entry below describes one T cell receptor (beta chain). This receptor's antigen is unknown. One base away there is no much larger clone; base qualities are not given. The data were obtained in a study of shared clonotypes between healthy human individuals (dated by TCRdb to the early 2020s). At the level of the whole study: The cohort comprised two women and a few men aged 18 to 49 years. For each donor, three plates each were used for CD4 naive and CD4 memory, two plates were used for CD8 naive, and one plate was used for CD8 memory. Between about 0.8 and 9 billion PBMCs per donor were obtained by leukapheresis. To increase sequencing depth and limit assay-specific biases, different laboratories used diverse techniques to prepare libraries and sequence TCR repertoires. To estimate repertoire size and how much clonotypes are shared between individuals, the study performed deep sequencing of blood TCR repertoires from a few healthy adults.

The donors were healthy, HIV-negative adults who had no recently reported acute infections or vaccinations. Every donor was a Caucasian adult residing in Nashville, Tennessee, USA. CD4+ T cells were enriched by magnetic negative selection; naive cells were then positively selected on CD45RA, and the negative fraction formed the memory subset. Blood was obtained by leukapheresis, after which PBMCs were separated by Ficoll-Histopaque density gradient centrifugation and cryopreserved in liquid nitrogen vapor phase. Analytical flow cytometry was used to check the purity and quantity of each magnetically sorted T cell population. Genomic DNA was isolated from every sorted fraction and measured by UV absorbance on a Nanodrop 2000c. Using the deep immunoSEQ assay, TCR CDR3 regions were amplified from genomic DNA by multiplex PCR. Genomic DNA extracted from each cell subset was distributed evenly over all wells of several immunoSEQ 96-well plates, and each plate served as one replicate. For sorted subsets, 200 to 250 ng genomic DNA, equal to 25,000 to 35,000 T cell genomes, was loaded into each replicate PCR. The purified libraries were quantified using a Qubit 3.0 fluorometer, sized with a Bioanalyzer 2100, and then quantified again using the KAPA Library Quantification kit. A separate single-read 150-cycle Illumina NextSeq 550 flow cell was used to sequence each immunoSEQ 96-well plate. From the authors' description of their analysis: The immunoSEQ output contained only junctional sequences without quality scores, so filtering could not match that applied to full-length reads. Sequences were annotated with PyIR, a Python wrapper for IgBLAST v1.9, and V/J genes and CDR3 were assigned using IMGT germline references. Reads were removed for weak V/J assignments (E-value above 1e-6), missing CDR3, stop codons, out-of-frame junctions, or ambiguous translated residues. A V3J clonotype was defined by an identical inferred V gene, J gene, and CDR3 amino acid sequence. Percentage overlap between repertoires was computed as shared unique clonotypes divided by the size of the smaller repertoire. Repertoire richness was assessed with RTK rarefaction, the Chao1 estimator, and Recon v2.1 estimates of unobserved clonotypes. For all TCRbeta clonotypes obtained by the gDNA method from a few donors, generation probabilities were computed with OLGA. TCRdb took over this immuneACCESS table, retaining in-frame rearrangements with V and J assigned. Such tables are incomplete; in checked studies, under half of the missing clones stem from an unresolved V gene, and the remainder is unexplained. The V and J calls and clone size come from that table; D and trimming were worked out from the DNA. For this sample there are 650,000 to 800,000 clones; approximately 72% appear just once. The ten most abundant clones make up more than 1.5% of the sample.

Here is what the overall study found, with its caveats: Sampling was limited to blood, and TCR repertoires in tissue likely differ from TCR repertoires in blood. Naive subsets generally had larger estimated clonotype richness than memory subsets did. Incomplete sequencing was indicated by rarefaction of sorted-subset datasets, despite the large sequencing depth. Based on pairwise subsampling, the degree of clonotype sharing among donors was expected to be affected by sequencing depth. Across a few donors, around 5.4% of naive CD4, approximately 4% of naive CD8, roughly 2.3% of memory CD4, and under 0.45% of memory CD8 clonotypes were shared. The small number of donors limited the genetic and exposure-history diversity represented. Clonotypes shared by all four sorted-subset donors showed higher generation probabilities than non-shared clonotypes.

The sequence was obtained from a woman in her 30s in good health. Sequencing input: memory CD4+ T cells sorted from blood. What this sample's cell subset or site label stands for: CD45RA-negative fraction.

The nucleotide sequence is TGTGCCAGCTCACCGGACTGGGCGAACACCGGGGAGCTGTTTTTT. It specifies CASSPDWANTGELFF. The chain is assembled from TRBV18 and TRBJ2-2, and possibly TRBD2, on 5 matching bases. The germline ends are 8 bases apart after V is trimmed by 3 bases and J by 0 bases. The CDR3, from cysteine to phenylalanine, totals 15 residues. Solely the CDR3 DNA is kept, with 45 bases framed from the first base. CDR1 and CDR2, per the germline V gene, are KGHSH and LQKENI.